This T cell receptor beta chain stems from a study of cytomegalovirus exposure and HLA in healthy donors. CDR1 and CDR2 from the germline V gene are MDHEN and SYDVKM. With V trimmed by 6 bases and J by 7 bases, 7 bases remained unmatched. The CDR3 sequence is 15 residues long. Primers: 60 Vbeta forward and 13 Jbeta reverse. Measured with immunoSEQ multiplex PCR; TCRdb has only the in-frame clones, and not every one. Here the sample spans approximately 150,000 clones, 70% to 85% being singletons. Sequencing was performed on PBMCs. The sequence derives from a middle-aged woman in good health and CMV-seronegative. This rearrangement joins TRBV28 to TRBJ1-6; 9 nucleotides align to TRBD1. This CDR3 reads CASRKQGAGNSPLHF. CDR3 nucleotides: TGTGCCAGCAGGAAACAGGGGGCGGGAAATTCACCCCTCCACTTT.